This section outlines one TCR beta chain sequence together with its context. The data were taken from a study of blood T cell repertoires in COVID-19. Assay used: immunoSEQ multiplex PCR; TCRdb lists only in-frame clones, some missing. This sample has about 250,000 clones; around 90% occur once, and the top ten carry around 2.3%. The CDR3 is 19 amino acids. The chain joins TRBV21-1 to TRBJ2-1; the D call TRBD2 from the table was never checked on the DNA. TRBV21-1 is marked as a pseudogene. The TCR sequence derives from an older woman with COVID-19, enrolled during active disease. The specimen was peripheral blood. The CDR3 nucleotides read TGTGCCAGCAGCAAAGGGGGAGCTAGCGGGTCTAGGACGAACAATGAGCAGTTCTTC. Protein product: CASSKGGASGSRTNNEQFF.